This TCR beta chain is from a study of blood T cell repertoires in COVID-19. Study-level background: Collection of acute and convalescent COVID-19 samples took place in the United States, Italy and Spain. T cells, B-cell-depleted T cells, or PBMCs supplied cDNA or gDNA.

Methods used by the authors: Reference gene primers were amplified, and this amplification served to estimate nucleated cell counts. Produced via immunoSEQ multiplex PCR; TCRdb's table is partial and in-frame only. The V and J calls and clone size were taken over from that table, and D and trimming were inferred from the DNA. Here the sample spans tens of thousands of clones, more than 75% being singletons. This receptor was taken from a man in his fifties or sixties with acute or convalescent COVID-19. Specimen: peripheral blood.

CDR3 sequence reads: CASSSIPGQGFSGANVLTF. CDR3 nucleotides: TGTGCCAGCAGCTCTATTCCAGGACAGGGGTTTTCTGGGGCCAACGTCCTGACTTTC. The chain uses TRBV7-2 and TRBJ2-6; 9 nucleotides align to TRBD1. In germline, CDR1 is SGHTA, CDR2 FQGNSA. The J segment lost 1 base and the V segment lost 4 bases, leaving 11 bases of the junction unmatched. The CDR3 spans 19 residues.